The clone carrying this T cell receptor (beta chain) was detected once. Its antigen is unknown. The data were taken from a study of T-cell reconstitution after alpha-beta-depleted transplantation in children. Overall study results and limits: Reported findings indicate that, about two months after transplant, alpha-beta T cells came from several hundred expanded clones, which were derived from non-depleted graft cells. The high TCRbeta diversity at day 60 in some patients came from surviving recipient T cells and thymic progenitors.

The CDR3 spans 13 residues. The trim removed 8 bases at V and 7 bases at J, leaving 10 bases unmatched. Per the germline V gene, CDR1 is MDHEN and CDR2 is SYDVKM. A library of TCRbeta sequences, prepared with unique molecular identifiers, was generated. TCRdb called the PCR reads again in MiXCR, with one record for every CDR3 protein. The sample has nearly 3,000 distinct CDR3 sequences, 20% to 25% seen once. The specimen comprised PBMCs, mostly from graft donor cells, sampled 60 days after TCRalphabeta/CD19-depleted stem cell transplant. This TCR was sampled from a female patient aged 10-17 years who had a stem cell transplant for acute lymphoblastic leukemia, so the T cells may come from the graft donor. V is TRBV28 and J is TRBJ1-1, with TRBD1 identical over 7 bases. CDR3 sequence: CASGSGTDFEAFF. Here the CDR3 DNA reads TGTGCCAGCGGCTCGGGGACAGACTTTGAAGCTTTCTTT.